The 14 T cell receptor beta chains below come from one sample, sequenced in a study of shared clonotypes between healthy human individuals. Profiling relied on immunoSEQ multiplex PCR, and the TCRdb table lists in-frame clones only, not all of them. The sample holds roughly 2.5 million clones, roughly 92% seen once. The sequenced material came from naive CD4+ T cells sorted from blood. Subset in this sample: CD45RA+ positively selected. These receptors were obtained from a man between 18 and 35 years old in good health.

The chain joins TRBV10-3 to TRBJ1-5; D is undetermined. The germline CDR1 and CDR2 sequences are ENHRY and SYGVKD. The CDR3 length is 12 residues. V lost 4 bases and J lost 8, with 9 bases in between. DNA of the CDR3: TGTGCCATCAGTGGGGGAAAGGAGCCCCAGCATTTT. Amino acids: CAISGGKEPQHF.

The chain employs TRBV2 and TRBJ1-2; 10 bases are shared with TRBD1. The junction had 13 bases not matched to a gene; V was cut back by 5 bases and J by 4 bases. The CDR3 runs to 17 residues. The germline gives CDR1 SNHLY, CDR2 FYNNEI. CDR3 nucleotide sequence: TGTGCCAGCAGTCACCGGGACAGGGGAGGGAAGGTCTATGGCTACACCTTC. It translates to CASSHRDRGGKVYGYTF.

V usage is TRBV5-1 and J usage is TRBJ1-2; D may be TRBD1 (5 bases). V shed 7 bases and J shed 4 bases, with 20 bases lying between them. The length of the CDR3 is 15 residues. In germline, CDR1 is SGHRS, CDR2 YFSETQ. The DNA for the CDR3 is TGCGCCAGCTCCCGCGGGACCGAGCTCGTCTATGGCTACACCTTC. This translates into CASSRGTELVYGYTF.

The chain's CDR3 is CASRRSGTYNEQFF. The CDR3 DNA follows: TGTGCCAGCCGTAGGTCGGGAACCTACAATGAGCAGTTCTTC. This chain links TRBV25-1 with TRBJ2-1, with TRBD2 as a possible D gene (5 bases). Germline assignment: CDR1 MGHDK and CDR2 SYGVNS. V was clipped by 8 bases and J by 2 bases, with 13 bases between them. CDR3 size: 14 residues.

The chain combines TRBV15 with TRBJ2-1; 8 nucleotides match TRBD2. The CDR3 runs to 17 residues. Germline loops: CDR1 LNHNV, CDR2 YYDKDF (reference sequence). J gave up 4 bases and V 5 bases, and 13 bases lay outside the gene matches. This CDR3 reads CATSPGLGGNKYNEQFF. CDR3 coding DNA: TGTGCCACCAGCCCGGGACTAGGGGGAAATAAGTACAATGAGCAGTTCTTC.

In nucleotides, the CDR3 is TGTGCCGCAGCCCCGGGGGGCATCTACGAGCAGTACTTC. It codes for CAAAPGGIYEQYF. The V and J genes are TRBV6-6 and TRBJ2-7; D perhaps matches TRBD2 (7 bases). In germline, CDR1 is MNHNY, CDR2 SVGAGI (reference sequence). Trimming removed 11 bases at V and 3 bases at J, with 17 bases between. The CDR3 spans 13 residues.

J is TRBJ2-5 and V is TRBV9, with 13 bases lining up with TRBD2. CDR1 is SGDLS, CDR2 YYNGEE, per germline. This CDR3 is built from 16 residues. V was pared by 4 bases and J by 5 bases, with 8 bases of the junction left unmatched. CDR3: CASSRTSGSVGETQYF. The DNA for the CDR3 is TGTGCCAGCAGCCGGACTAGCGGGAGTGTCGGGGAGACCCAGTACTTC.

This clone was detected once. The chain is built from TRBV30 and TRBJ2-3; D gene uncertain. CDR3 size: 15 residues. Between the trimmed V and J ends, which lost 0 bases and 9 bases, there was a span of 19 bases. Germline V gene lookup returns CDR1 GTSNPN and CDR2 SVGIG (reference sequence). This CDR3 is CAWSVLTVGRETQYF. The CDR3 nucleotides read TGTGCCTGGAGTGTACTAACAGTGGGCAGAGAAACGCAGTATTTT.

This clone was counted once. CDR3 DNA: TGTGCCAGCAGCCCAGGTATTACGCAGTATTTT. Amino acid sequence: CASSPGITQYF. The chain is built from TRBV7-2 and TRBJ2-3; no firm D call. The CDR3 is made up of 11 amino acids. CDR1 SGHTA and CDR2 FQGNSA come from the germline V gene. Trimming took off 5 bases at V and 8 bases at J, with 8 bases between the two ends. Variable domain in full (rest from reference TRBV7-2 and TRBJ2-3): GAGVSQSPSNKVTEKGKDVELRCDPISGHTALYWYRQSLGQGLEFLIYFQGNSAPDKSGLPSDRFSAERTGGSVSTLTIQRTQQEDSAVYLCASSPGITQYFGPGTRLTVL.

CDR3 in DNA: TGTGCCAGCAGCTTAGTAGGGCTCGCGTTGGGGTCGTACGAGCAGTACTTC. Protein sequence: CASSLVGLALGSYEQYF. The chain recombines TRBV11-2 with TRBJ2-7; unclear D gene. From germline, CDR1 is SGHAT and CDR2 FQNNGV. The CDR3 consists of 17 residues. V was cut by 1 base and J by 4 bases, with 20 bases left in between.

The chain employs TRBV6-6 and TRBJ1-6; D is undetermined. The germline V gene encodes CDR1 MNHNY and CDR2 SVGAGI (reference sequence). The V and J ends lost 3 bases and 0 bases respectively, with 6 bases between them. The length of the CDR3 is 15 residues. The CDR3: CASSYTDSYNSPLHF. The CDR3 DNA reads TGTGCCAGCAGTTATACAGACTCCTATAATTCACCCCTCCACTTT.

The CDR3 spells CAWREVAYNEQFF. The CDR3 DNA reads TGTGCCTGGAGAGAAGTGGCCTACAATGAGCAGTTCTTC. The V call is TRBV30, the J call TRBJ2-1; D remains ambiguous. The CDR3 contains 13 residues. Germline values: CDR1 GTSNPN, CDR2 SVGIG (reference sequence). The V end lost 3 bases, the J end lost 2 bases, and 8 bases lay between the germline ends.

This chain connects TRBV5-1 to TRBJ2-1, with 10 nucleotides matching TRBD2. The CDR3 totals 16 residues. Germline V lookup: CDR1 SGHRS, CDR2 YFSETQ. J was trimmed by 9 bases and V by 0 bases; bases with no gene match: 9. CDR3 amino acids: CASSLALAGVVSEQFF. The CDR3 coding sequence is TGCGCCAGCAGCTTGGCCCTAGCGGGGGTGGTCTCTGAGCAGTTCTTC.

The genes are TRBV5-3 and TRBJ2-5; D is perhaps TRBD1 or TRBD2 (5 bases each). TRBV5-3 is classed as an ORF, of uncertain function. There are 17 residues in the CDR3. Between the trimmed V and J ends, which lost 4 bases and 4 bases, there was a span of 23 bases. The CDR3: CARSRGTSSVTRETQYF. As DNA, the CDR3 is TGTGCCAGAAGCCGAGGGACGTCTAGTGTTACCCGAGAGACCCAGTACTTC.